Listed here are 27 T cell receptor beta chains from one sample, sequenced in a study of T cells in Graves' hyperthyroidism and ophthalmopathy. There were TCR beta CDR3 regions amplified from RNA transcripts. HTBI primers were employed in a first-round RT-PCR of the TCR CDR3. MiXCR was run by TCRdb on the multiplex PCR reads, yielding one entry per CDR3 protein. The sample lists hundreds of thousands of distinct CDR3 sequences, roughly 14% occurring once. Sequences were obtained from blood. Every receptor here comes from a woman aged 40 to 55 with Graves' ophthalmopathy.

This clonotype came up a few times. The chain is built from TRBV7-8 and TRBJ2-7, with D unresolved. CDR3 length: 13 residues. Trimming pared 3 bases from V and 5 bases from J, leaving 11 bases between. Germline V gene sequence: CDR1 SGHVS, CDR2 FQNEAQ. CDR3 amino acids: CASSFHLGNEQYF. CDR3 DNA: TGTGCCAGCAGCTTCCATTTAGGGAACGAGCAGTACTTC.

This clonotype appeared a few times. The CDR3 protein is CASSRSLGVQETQYF. CDR3 bases: TGTGCCAGCAGTCGAAGCCTAGGGGTTCAAGAGACCCAGTACTTC. The rearrangement joins TRBV6-1 to TRBJ2-5; weak D call: TRBD1 (5 bases). CDR3 length equals 15 residues. The V end lost 5 bases, the J end lost 2 bases, and 15 bases lay between the germline ends. Germline CDR1 and CDR2: MNHNS and SASEGT.

This clonotype appeared many times. The chain combines TRBV19 with TRBJ1-1; no clear D. V was shortened by 6 bases and J by 1 base, with 9 bases between the two germline ends. Germline V gene lookup returns CDR1 LNHDA and CDR2 SQIVND (reference sequence). CDR3 length: 13 amino acids. DNA of the CDR3: TGTGCCAGTAGCAATACCCAGAACACTGAAGCTTTCTTT. Translation: CASSNTQNTEAFF. The whole variable domain, remainder taken from reference TRBV19 and TRBJ1-1, is DGGITQSPKYLFRKEGQNVTLSCEQNLNHDAMYWYRQDPGQGLRLIYYSQIVNDFQKGDIAEGYSVSREKKESFPLTVTSAQKNPTAFYLCASSNTQNTEAFFGQGTRLTVV.

The chain combines TRBV11-1 with TRBJ2-2; D not certain. Trimming pared 5 bases from V and 0 bases from J, leaving 16 bases between. This CDR3 contains 17 residues. Germline V gives CDR1 SGHAT, CDR2 FQDESV (reference sequence). The chain's CDR3 is CASSPQWRQANTGELFF. In nucleotides, the CDR3 is TGTGCCAGCAGCCCACAATGGCGGCAGGCGAACACCGGGGAGCTGTTTTTT.

This sequence joins TRBV19 and TRBJ1-3; the D is unclear. The CDR3 has 15 residues. Deletions cut 3 bases from V and 2 bases from J, with 11 bases between. CDR1 is LNHDA and CDR2 is SQIVND in the germline V gene (reference sequence). The CDR3 loop is CASSIQYGAGNTIYF. The CDR3 bases are TGTGCCAGTAGTATCCAATATGGGGCTGGAAACACCATATATTTT.

This clonotype has only a few counts. The chain employs TRBV12-3 or TRBV12-4 and TRBJ2-3; D gene uncertain. This CDR3 is 14 amino acids long. Trimming pared 5 bases from V and 4 bases from J, leaving 13 bases between. The chain's CDR3 is CASSVLGVPDTQYF. CDR3 sequence (DNA): TGTGCCAGCAGTGTCCTCGGCGTACCAGATACGCAGTATTTT.

This clonotype appeared many times. The gene calls are TRBV6-5 and TRBJ2-2, with 8 nucleotides matching TRBD2. The CDR3 is 13 amino acids. Germline-derived CDR1 and CDR2 are MNHEY and SVGAGI. V shed 11 bases, J shed 5 bases, and the junction held 7 bases outside the gene matches. The CDR3 bases are TGTGCCTTACGGGAGCGGGAGACCGGGGAGCTGTTTTTT. Translating it yields CALRERETGELFF.

The sample holds many counts of this clonotype. The rearrangement uses TRBV12-3 or TRBV12-4 and TRBJ1-1; no firm D call. Trimming stripped 8 bases from V and 5 bases from J, with 15 bases between. This CDR3 has 13 amino acids. CDR3 in amino acids: CASHWKGGTEAFF. The CDR3 bases are TGTGCCAGCCATTGGAAAGGAGGGACTGAAGCTTTCTTT.

The V and J genes are TRBV12-3 or TRBV12-4 and TRBJ1-6, with D perhaps TRBD1 (6 bases). V dropped 3 bases and J dropped 9 bases, with 12 bases sitting between them. CDR3 size: 14 residues. The CDR3 DNA follows: TGTGCCAGCAGTTTGGGGGGGGGCGGTTCACCCCTCCACTTT. It encodes CASSLGGGGSPLHF.

This clonotype was counted a few times. It may be a read error: a sequence one base away is much more abundant. V is TRBV29-1 and J is TRBJ2-7; D is perhaps TRBD1 (5 bases). V was clipped by 7 bases and J by 1 base, with 17 bases between them. The CDR3 contains 14 residues. CDR1 and CDR2 from the germline V gene are SQVTM and ANQGSEA. The CDR3 sequence is CSAFFRVLSYEQYF. The CDR3 DNA reads TGCAGCGCTTTTTTCAGGGTCCTATCCTACGAGCAGTACTTC.

The chain links TRBV14 to TRBJ1-2; unclear D gene. Trimming left V 0 bases short and J 7 bases short, with 15 bases between. Looked up from germline, CDR1 is SGHDN and CDR2 is FVKESK. This CDR3 has 15 amino acids. The CDR3 here is CASSQDTAEQTGYTF. CDR3 sequence (DNA): TGTGCCAGCAGCCAAGACACAGCCGAACAGACTGGCTACACCTTC.

The chain employs TRBV7-3 and TRBJ2-7; D may be TRBD2 (6 bases). Germline-derived CDR1 and CDR2 are SGHTA and FQGTGA. The CDR3 loop spans 15 amino acids. V was cut by 2 bases and J by 2 bases, with 13 bases left in between. CDR3 DNA: TGTGCCAGCAGCTTAGGGGCGGGGCAAACCTACGAGCAGTACTTC. Amino acid sequence: CASSLGAGQTYEQYF. Full variable domain (outside the CDR3, taken from reference TRBV7-3 and TRBJ2-7): GAGVSQTPSNKVTEKGKYVELRCDPISGHTALYWYRQSLGQGPEFLIYFQGTGAADDSGLPNDRFFAVRPEGSVSTLKIQRTERGDSAVYLCASSLGAGQTYEQYFGPGTRLTVT.

There are many counts of this clonotype. The chain uses TRBV11-2 and TRBJ2-2; TRBD1 aligns across 8 bases. CDR1 and CDR2 (germline): SGHAT, FQNNGV. The CDR3 totals 15 residues. Losses at the gene ends were 5 bases for V and 6 bases for J; bases not matched to a gene: 8. CDR3 nucleotides: TGTGCCAGCAGCAGACAGGGGCCTGATTCCGGGGAGCTGTTTTTT. It is translated as CASSRQGPDSGELFF.

This clonotype showed up many times. The chain uses TRBV4-3 and TRBJ1-1; TRBD1 is a possible D gene (6 bases). Trimming stripped 0 bases from V and 3 bases from J, with 14 bases between. The CDR3 sequence is 16 residues long. The germline CDR1 and CDR2 sequences are LGHNA and YSLEER. The CDR3 reads CASSQDLGGTYTEAFF. The CDR3 nucleotides read TGCGCCAGCAGCCAAGACCTAGGGGGAACGTACACTGAAGCTTTCTTT.

The sample holds many counts of this clonotype. This sequence joins TRBV7-8 and TRBJ2-5; 8 nucleotides match TRBD2. From germline, CDR1 is SGHVS and CDR2 FQNEAQ. J lost 5 bases, V lost 7 bases, and 12 bases had no gene match. This CDR3 region has 15 residues. CDR3 in amino acids: CASIRRLAGWETQYF. CDR3 DNA: TGTGCCAGCATACGTCGTTTAGCGGGATGGGAGACCCAGTACTTC.

This clonotype was detected ten times or more. The chain carries TRBV12-3 or TRBV12-4 and TRBJ2-7; unclear D gene. The CDR3 runs to 15 residues. Trimming cost V 2 bases and J 0 bases, with 11 bases left between them. CDR3 DNA: TGTGCCAGCAGTTTACTCGACGCCGCCTCCTACGAGCAGTACTTC. The encoded protein is CASSLLDAASYEQYF.

This clonotype was detected many times. J is TRBJ1-2 and V is TRBV28; 10 positions agree with TRBD1. The trim removed 6 bases at V and 1 base at J, leaving 5 bases unmatched. The CDR3 is made up of 15 amino acids. CDR1 is MDHEN, CDR2 SYDVKM, per germline. In DNA, the CDR3 is TGTGCCAGCAGGGGGTGGGACAGGGGTAACTATGGCTACACCTTC. Protein product: CASRGWDRGNYGYTF.

This clonotype has at least ten counts. This rearrangement joins TRBV30 to TRBJ1-1, with 11 positions matching TRBD1. V lost 5 bases and J lost 5; bases outside the gene matches: 4. CDR3 length: 13 residues. Germline assignment: CDR1 GTSNPN and CDR2 SVGIG (reference sequence). The CDR3 region is CAWADRGPTEAFF. The CDR3 DNA reads TGTGCCTGGGCGGACAGGGGGCCTACTGAAGCTTTCTTT.

This clonotype has a count of ten or more. The chain uses TRBV6-5 and TRBJ2-7; D not resolved. Germline V gene lookup returns CDR1 MNHEY and CDR2 SVGAGI. The V end was cut by 7 bases, the J end by 2 bases, with 18 bases between. The CDR3 has 15 amino acids. The CDR3 coding sequence is TGTGCCAGCAATATCCGTGAAGGGCTAACCTACGAGCAGTACTTC. Translated, it gives CASNIREGLTYEQYF.

This clonotype came up many times. This rearrangement joins TRBV24-1 to TRBJ2-7; D is ambiguous. V was cut by 0 bases and J by 0 bases, with 20 bases left in between. The CDR3 length is 19 residues. From germline, CDR1 is KGHDR and CDR2 SFDVKD. The chain's CDR3 is CATSDLETPRTNSSYEQYF. The CDR3 nucleotides are TGTGCCACCAGTGATTTGGAAACCCCTCGGACCAACAGCTCCTACGAGCAGTACTTC.

This clonotype appeared many times. J is TRBJ2-7 and V is TRBV28; D unclear. Trimming took off 3 bases at V and 2 bases at J, with 11 bases between the two ends. CDR1 and CDR2 (germline): MDHEN, SYDVKM. CDR3 length: 14 amino acids. CDR3 region: CASSFLLSPYEQYF. CDR3 bases: TGTGCCAGCAGTTTCCTTTTGTCCCCCTACGAGCAGTACTTC.

This clonotype was counted ten times or more. The V and J genes are TRBV30 and TRBJ1-2; possibly TRBD1 for D (5 bases). Germline CDR1 GTSNPN, CDR2 SVGIG (reference sequence). Trimming took 5 bases from V and 2 from J, leaving 15 bases between them. The CDR3 loop spans 14 amino acids. In nucleotides, the CDR3 is TGTGCCTGGTCTAACGAAGGGGAGAACTATGGCTACACCTTC. It translates to CAWSNEGENYGYTF.

This clonotype was seen many times. The V call is TRBV5-5, the J call TRBJ1-3; D is undetermined. Deletions cut 4 bases from V and 4 bases from J, with 12 bases between. CDR3 length: 14 residues. Germline loops: CDR1 SGHKS, CDR2 YYEKEE (reference sequence). The CDR3 DNA follows: TGTGCCAGCAGCCCGTCGATAGCGGGAAACACCATATATTTT. The encoded protein is CASSPSIAGNTIYF.

This clonotype was seen a handful of times. This chain links TRBV27 with TRBJ2-7; no clear D gene. Looked up from germline, CDR1 is MNHEY and CDR2 is SMNVEV (reference sequence). This CDR3 is built from 14 residues. Trimming cost V 1 base and J 3 bases, with 10 bases left between them. The CDR3 loop is CASSLFPAHYEQYF. The DNA for the CDR3 is TGTGCCAGCAGTTTATTTCCAGCCCACTACGAGCAGTACTTC.

There are a few counts of this clonotype. The chain uses TRBV11-1 and TRBJ1-3; no clear D. Germline V gene lookup returns CDR1 SGHAT and CDR2 FQDESV (reference sequence). This CDR3 is 16 amino acids long. Trimming took 6 bases from V and 4 from J, leaving 19 bases between them. The CDR3 nucleotides read TGTGCCAGCAGTTTGGCCTGGGATACAGCCGGAAACACCATATATTTT. This encodes CASSLAWDTAGNTIYF. Complete variable domain (other parts from reference TRBV11-1 and TRBJ1-3): EAEVAQSPRYKITEKSQAVAFWCDPISGHATLYWYRQILGQGPELLVQFQDESVVDDSQLPKDRFSAERLKGVDSTLKIQPAELGDSAMYLCASSLAWDTAGNTIYFGEGSWLTVV.

This clonotype was seen a few times. The chain combines TRBV20-1 with TRBJ2-7; 11 positions agree with TRBD2. Germline V CDR1 and CDR2: DFQATT, SNEGSKA (reference sequence). The CDR3 length is 15 residues. Trimming took 5 bases from V and 3 from J; bases not matched to a gene: 9. CDR3 DNA sequence: TGCAGTGCTTCACCGCCGACTAGCGGGATCTACGAGCAGTACTTC. Translation gives CSASPPTSGIYEQYF.

This clonotype showed up just a few times. V gene TRBV9 combines with J gene TRBJ2-2; 9 nucleotides line up with TRBD2. The CDR3 has 17 amino acids. Trimming removed 0 bases from V and 5 bases from J; junction bases left unmatched: 8. Germline V lookup: CDR1 SGDLS, CDR2 YYNGEE. CDR3 bases: TGTGCCAGCAGCGTAGGGAGTAGCGGGAGCATGACCGGGGAGCTGTTTTTT. It translates to CASSVGSSGSMTGELFF.